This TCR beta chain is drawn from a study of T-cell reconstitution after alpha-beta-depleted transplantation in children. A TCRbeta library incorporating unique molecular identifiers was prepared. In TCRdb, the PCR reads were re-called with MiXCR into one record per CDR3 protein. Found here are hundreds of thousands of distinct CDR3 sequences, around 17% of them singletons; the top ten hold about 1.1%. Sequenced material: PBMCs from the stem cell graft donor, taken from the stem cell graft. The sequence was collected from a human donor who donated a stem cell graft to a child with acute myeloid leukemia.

The CDR3 here is CASSLLQVGGSYEQYF. CDR3 coding DNA: TGTGCCAGCAGCTTATTACAGGTGGGGGGCTCCTACGAGCAGTACTTC. The rearrangement joins TRBV7-2 to TRBJ2-7, with a possible D match to TRBD2 (6 bases). This CDR3 region has 16 residues. From germline, CDR1 is SGHTA and CDR2 FQGNSA. The V gene lost 2 bases and the J gene lost 0 bases, with 14 bases spanning the gap. Full variable domain (outside the CDR3, taken from reference TRBV7-2 and TRBJ2-7): GAGVSQSPSNKVTEKGKDVELRCDPISGHTALYWYRQSLGQGLEFLIYFQGNSAPDKSGLPSDRFSAERTGGSVSTLTIQRTQQEDSAVYLCASSLLQVGGSYEQYFGPGTRLTVT.